The 31 T cell receptor beta chains in this list originate from one sample, sequenced in a study of tumor-infiltrating lymphocytes in primary liver carcinoma. Alongside blood RNA obtained from unsorted whole blood, germline DNA was also extracted. A primer in the constant region served to generate TCR beta cDNA from roughly 450 ng of total RNA. TCR beta libraries came from three nested multiplex PCR rounds using slightly modified ARM-PCR. The first two PCR rounds used TRBV1-TRBV30 primers with a Cbeta primer, roughly 10 cycles each. TCRdb re-derived calls from the multiplex PCR reads in MiXCR, one entry per CDR3 protein. The profile shows 310,000 or so distinct CDR3 sequences, almost 60% of them singletons. Sequencing input: peripheral blood. These receptors were collected from a woman aged 30 to 39 with primary liver carcinoma and hepatitis B virus infection.

The gene calls are TRBV7-9 and TRBJ2-1, with D tentatively TRBD1 (6 bases). The V gene's germline CDR1 is SEHNR and CDR2 FQNEAQ (reference sequence). V lost 5 bases, J lost 10 bases, and 9 bases lay in between. CDR3 length: 11 amino acids. CDR3 coding DNA: TGTGCCAGCAGCCGCCAGGGGGAGCAGTTCTTC. Amino acids: CASSRQGEQFF.

This clonotype came up many times. V and J are TRBV11-2 and TRBJ2-1, with TRBD2 matching over 10 bases. Trimming removed 4 bases from V and 10 bases from J; junction bases left unmatched: 19. Germline assignment: CDR1 SGHAT and CDR2 FQNNGV. This CDR3 has 18 residues. CDR3 nucleotide sequence: TGTGCCAGCAGCTCCTATGGGGTGGGGCTAGCGGGAGCAGAGGAGCAGTTCTTC. Translated: CASSSYGVGLAGAEEQFF.

Of note for this clonotype: The CDR3 does not end in the conserved phenylalanine or tryptophan, so this is likely a read error. The rearrangement links TRBV6-2 or TRBV6-3 to TRBJ2-7; D gene unclear. The V gene's germline CDR1 is MNHEY and CDR2 SVGEGT. The CDR3 is 13 residues long. V was shortened by 5 bases and J by 2 bases, with 10 bases between the two germline ends. Here the CDR3 DNA reads TGTGCCAGCAGTCCCAGCGAGACCTACGAGCAGTACATT. Translation gives CASSPSETYEQYI.

In the case of this clonotype: At one end the junction does not follow the germline gene, possibly because of a read error. J is TRBJ2-5 and V is TRBV6-5; 7 nucleotides align to TRBD1. The CDR3 is 18 amino acids. The germline CDR1 and CDR2 sequences are MNHEY and SVGAGI. CDR3 sequence reads: CASSWDRKSGGDQETQCF. The CDR3 DNA sequence: TGTGCCAGCAGTTGGGATCGAAAGTCAGGGGGAGACCAAGAGACCCAGTGCTTC.

In its sample, this clonotype was seen a few times. The chain has TRBV28 and TRBJ2-5; D is possibly TRBD1 or TRBD2 (5 bases each). The CDR3 has 14 amino acids. Per germline, CDR1 MDHEN and CDR2 SYDVKM. V lost 1 base and J lost 4, with 10 bases in between. The CDR3 sequence is CASSLLGDRETQYF. CDR3 nucleotides: TGTGCCAGCAGTTTATTGGGGGATCGAGAGACCCAGTACTTC.

On this clonotype: A read error is likely, as this CDR3 ends without the conserved phenylalanine or tryptophan. CDR3 bases: TGTGCCAGCAGATTAGATCCACTAGCGGGAGGGCCGGGTACTGAGCAGTTCTTA. Translating it yields CASRLDPLAGGPGTEQFL. The rearrangement joins TRBV11-3 to TRBJ2-1, with 13 bases that match TRBD2. Germline assignment: CDR1 SGHNT and CDR2 YENEEA. This CDR3 has 18 residues.

This clonotype was found a few times. The junction shows a germline mismatch at one end, possibly a read error. This chain links TRBV6-1 with TRBJ2-6; 8 bases line up with TRBD2. The germline V gene has CDR1 MNHNS and CDR2 SASEGT. The CDR3 has 16 residues. The CDR3 region has the DNA TGTGCCTATAGACCGGGAGGGCAAGCTGGGACCAACGTCCTGACTTTC. As protein: CAYRPGGQAGTNVLTF.

This chain links TRBV12-3 or TRBV12-4 with TRBJ1-4; 7 bases are shared with TRBD1. The CDR3 extends over 13 amino acids. Trimming cost V 6 bases and J 10 bases; bases outside gene matches: 8. CDR3: CASRRQGSGKLFF. DNA for the CDR3: TGTGCCAGCAGAAGACAGGGAAGTGGAAAACTGTTTTTT.

This clonotype was observed many times. CDR3 nucleotide sequence: TGCAGCGTTGTACAGCGGGAGATTTGGGGGACCCAGTACTTC. Translation: CSVVQREIWGTQYF. The chain joins TRBV29-1 to TRBJ2-5; 8 bases align to TRBD2. Germline loops: CDR1 SQVTM, CDR2 ANQGSEA. The CDR3 consists of 14 residues. The V and J ends lost 4 bases and 7 bases, in that order; junction bases with no gene match: 11.

Turning to this clonotype: This may be a read error: a much more frequent sequence differs by one nucleotide. The chain links TRBV4-3 to TRBJ1-5; D gene ambiguous. CDR3 length: 13 residues. Germline V gives CDR1 LGHNA, CDR2 YSLEER. CDR3 in amino acids: CASSQDRQSPQRF. CDR3 in DNA: TGCGCCAGCAGCCAAGATCGACAATCACCCCAGCGTTTT.

As to this clonotype: A much larger clonotype is one base distant, so this may be a read error. The J gene is TRBJ2-7, the V gene TRBV4-2, with 10 bases lining up with TRBD1. The germline CDR1 and CDR2 sequences are LGHNA and YNFKEQ. The CDR3 runs 15 residues. CDR3 nucleotide sequence: TGTGCCAGCAGCCGAGGACAGGGGGATGCCTACGGGCAGTACTTC. This translates into CASSRGQGDAYGQYF.

In its sample, this clonotype was seen once. Mismatch with germline at one junction end may stem from a read error. The gene calls are TRBV11-2 and TRBJ2-3, with a weak D call TRBD2 (5 bases). CDR3 length equals 11 residues. Germline loops: CDR1 SGHAT, CDR2 FQNNGV. Here the CDR3 DNA reads TGTGCCAACAGCTCGGGATATACGCAGTATTTT. Its translation: CANSSGYTQYF.

This rearrangement joins TRBV7-9 to TRBJ1-2; no definite D call. Germline-derived CDR1 and CDR2 are SEHNR and FQNEAQ (reference sequence). V lost 4 bases and J lost 4, with 16 bases in between. The CDR3 has 15 residues. This CDR3 is CASSSTRIYSYGYTF. CDR3 DNA: TGTGCCAGCAGCTCTACTCGCATATACAGCTATGGCTACACCTTC. The full variable domain, with the rest looked up from reference TRBV7-9 and TRBJ1-2, is DTGVSQNPRHKITKRGQNVTFRCDPISEHNRLYWYRQTLGQGPEFLTYFQNEAQLEKSRLLSDRFSAERPKGSFSTLEIQRTEQGDSAMYLCASSSTRIYSYGYTFGSGTRLTVV.

This clonotype was detected once. One end of the junction varies from germline; a read error may be responsible. This chain uses TRBV12-3 or TRBV12-4 with TRBJ2-1, with D perhaps given as TRBD1 or TRBD2 (5 bases each). The CDR3 length is 17 residues. DNA of the CDR3: TGTGCCAGCAGTTGGGGGACGGAGGTAGGCTCCTACGATGAGCAGTTCTTC. Its translation: CASSWGTEVGSYDEQFF.

There are many counts of this clonotype. V usage is TRBV14 and J usage is TRBJ1-3; no clear D gene. The germline CDR1 and CDR2 sequences are SGHDN and FVKESK. The CDR3 covers 13 residues. With 4 bases removed from V and 4 bases from J, the gap between germline ends came to 8 bases. CDR3 bases: TGTGCCAGCAGCCCGCATAGGGGAAACACCATATATTTT. It codes for CASSPHRGNTIYF.

The V and J genes are TRBV12-3 or TRBV12-4 and TRBJ2-5; D gene uncertain. The V and J ends lost 1 base and 4 bases respectively, with 7 bases between them. This CDR3 spans 13 amino acids. The CDR3: CASSLGVPETQYF. The CDR3 nucleotides are TGTGCCAGCAGTTTAGGCGTTCCAGAGACCCAGTACTTC.

This CDR3 reads CVSSFRGRRSYEQYF. The DNA for the CDR3 is TGTGTCAGCAGCTTTAGGGGGCGTCGGTCCTACGAGCAGTACTTC. The chain uses TRBV12-1 and TRBJ2-7; TRBD1 is the table's D call and was not checked against the DNA. TRBV12-1 is noted as a pseudogene. This CDR3 is built from 15 residues.

This clonotype was recorded a few times. One end of the junction is discordant with germline, which a read error may explain. V gene TRBV7-9 combines with J gene TRBJ2-5; D not resolved. The CDR3 extends over 11 amino acids. Per germline, CDR1 SEHNR and CDR2 FQNEAQ (reference sequence). This CDR3 reads CASSLELAGNF. Here the CDR3 DNA reads TGTGCCAGCAGCTTAGAACTGGCAGGAAACTTC.

This clonotype was counted between two and nine times. V usage is TRBV5-5 and J usage is TRBJ1-5; 7 bases are shared with TRBD1. CDR1 SGHKS and CDR2 YYEKEE come from the germline V gene (reference sequence). This CDR3 comprises 15 residues. V trimming: 3 bases; J trimming: 0 bases; junction bases outside the gene matches: 3. CDR3 DNA: TGTGCCAGCAGCTCGGACAGGTATAGCAATCAGCCCCAGCATTTT. It translates to CASSSDRYSNQPQHF.

Comments on this clonotype: One base away lies a much larger clone, so this may be a sequencing read error. The V and J genes are TRBV12-3 or TRBV12-4 and TRBJ1-2, with unresolved D. V was trimmed by 4 bases and J by 4 bases, leaving 16 bases between them. This CDR3 has 15 amino acids. CDR3 in DNA: TGTGCCAGCAGTTCGAGCGGGAGCTTTGGCTATGGCTACACCTTC. Encoded protein: CASSSSGSFGYGYTF.

In its sample, this clonotype was seen many times. The chain recombines TRBV11-1 with TRBJ2-1, with 9 bases fitting TRBD1. This CDR3 is 15 amino acids long. Germline V gives CDR1 SGHAT, CDR2 FQDESV (reference sequence). V lost 5 bases to trimming and J lost 7 bases; unmatched junction nucleotides: 9. The CDR3 loop reads CASSINTGGWNEQFF. The CDR3 DNA reads as TGTGCCAGCAGCATTAACACAGGGGGCTGGAATGAGCAGTTCTTC. The full variable domain, in which reference TRBV11-1 and TRBJ2-1 provide the parts outside the CDR3, is EAEVAQSPRYKITEKSQAVAFWCDPISGHATLYWYRQILGQGPELLVQFQDESVVDDSQLPKDRFSAERLKGVDSTLKIQPAELGDSAMYLCASSINTGGWNEQFFGPGTRLTVL.

A single count supports this clonotype. This may be a read error, as it is one base from a much larger clone. The CDR3 does not end in the conserved phenylalanine or tryptophan, so this is likely a read error. The gene calls are TRBV12-3 or TRBV12-4 and TRBJ2-3; D might be TRBD2 (7 bases). Trimming removed 7 bases at V and 1 base at J, with 12 bases between. This CDR3 has 14 residues. The CDR3 sequence: CASNRAGGTDTQYL. CDR3 DNA: TGTGCCAGCAACAGGGCGGGAGGCACAGATACGCAGTATCTT.

Concerning this clonotype: The junction differs from germline at one of its ends, possibly a read error. This chain links TRBV11-2 with TRBJ2-2, with D maybe TRBD2 (5 bases). The CDR3 consists of 15 residues. Germline CDR1 and CDR2: SGHAT and FQNNGV. CDR3 amino acids: CASSLGPHSTGEPFF. The CDR3 DNA reads as TGTGCCAGCAGCTTAGGTCCTCACTCCACCGGGGAGCCGTTTTTT.

For this clonotype: A read error may explain this, as a much larger clone is one base away. This rearrangement joins TRBV29-1 to TRBJ1-2, with 10 bases lining up with TRBD1. From germline, CDR1 is SQVTM and CDR2 ANQGSEA. The CDR3 has 13 residues. The CDR3 sequence is CGGGQGGNYGYTF. DNA for the CDR3: TGCGGCGGAGGACAGGGGGGGAACTATGGCTACACCTTC.

With regard to this clonotype: The conserved phenylalanine or tryptophan normally closing the CDR3 is absent here, so this likely arose from a read error. The chain couples TRBV29-1 to TRBJ2-1, with D uncertain. CDR3 length: 12 amino acids. With 4 bases removed from V and 6 bases from J, the gap between germline ends came to 10 bases. Germline V gives CDR1 SQVTM, CDR2 ANQGSEA. CDR3 in amino acids: CSVGSGSNEQFL. The CDR3 bases are TGCAGCGTTGGCAGTGGCAGCAATGAGCAGTTCCTC.

A note on this clonotype: An end of the junction does not agree with germline; a read error may underlie this. The chain uses TRBV11-2 and TRBJ2-7; D remains ambiguous. Germline V gives CDR1 SGHAT, CDR2 FQNNGV. The CDR3 sequence is 13 residues long. This chain's CDR3 is CVSSLVGLYEQYF. DNA of the CDR3: TGTGTCAGCAGCCTCGTCGGGCTTTACGAGCAGTACTTC.

Regarding this clonotype: With a much larger clone just one base away, this may be a read error. The CDR3 end shows no conserved phenylalanine or tryptophan, and so a read error is likely. The chain carries TRBV12-3 or TRBV12-4 and TRBJ2-5; 7 bases fit TRBD1. CDR3 length equals 14 residues. After removal of 5 bases from V and 0 bases from J, the junction contained 3 bases not matched to a gene. The CDR3 loop reads CASSRQGNQETQYI. Written as DNA, the CDR3 is TGTGCCAGCAGTCGACAGGGTAACCAAGAGACCCAGTACATC.

The rearrangement joins TRBV4-1 to TRBJ2-1; maybe TRBD2 (6 bases). The germline V gene has CDR1 MGHRA and CDR2 YSYEKL. Trimming took off 5 bases at V and 2 bases at J, with 19 bases between the two ends. The CDR3 spans 17 residues. The CDR3 is CASSAVAVAPPYNEQFF. CDR3 coding DNA: TGCGCCAGCAGCGCCGTAGCGGTAGCCCCCCCCTACAATGAGCAGTTCTTC.

The chain couples TRBV10-3 to TRBJ1-5; 10 positions match TRBD1. Per germline, CDR1 ENHRY and CDR2 SYGVKD. The CDR3 spans 15 residues. V lost 10 bases, J lost 1 base, and 7 bases stayed unmatched. This CDR3 is CATGQGDGSNQPQHF. The CDR3 DNA sequence: TGTGCCACCGGACAGGGGGATGGGAGCAATCAGCCCCAGCATTTT.

This clonotype has a handful of counts. J is TRBJ2-1 and V is TRBV19; 11 bases map to TRBD2. The CDR3 runs to 15 residues. With 8 bases clipped from V and 7 bases from J, the junction kept 10 bases outside the gene matches. Germline V gives CDR1 LNHDA, CDR2 SQIVND (reference sequence). CDR3 sequence: CASLEVAGGPNEQFF. CDR3 DNA: TGTGCCAGTTTGGAAGTAGCGGGAGGGCCGAATGAGCAGTTCTTC.

Worth noting for this clonotype: This may be a read error, as it is one base from a much larger clone. The CDR3 DNA is TGTGCCAGCAAACGGCGAAGCACTGAAGCTTTCTTT. Translated, it gives CASKRRSTEAFF. The rearrangement joins TRBV6-6 to TRBJ1-1; no definite D call. Trimming pared 7 bases from V and 4 bases from J, leaving 10 bases between. Germline CDR1 and CDR2: MNHNY and SVGAGI (reference sequence). The CDR3 has 12 amino acids.